The rows below give T cell receptor beta chains drawn from one sample of a study of cytomegalovirus exposure and HLA in healthy donors. Assay used: immunoSEQ multiplex PCR; TCRdb lists only in-frame clones, some missing. The sample has over 200,000 clones, approximately 80% seen once. The sequenced sample was PBMCs. All receptors derive from a woman aged 35 to 49 in good health and CMV-seronegative. CDR3s include the opening cysteine and the closing phenylalanine or tryptophan. Each record gives: clone size, J gene, V gene, CDR3 protein. Clone size is given for some rows only: seen once, a few or many times, or a class if the clone is expanded.

.	TRBJ1-1	TRBV5-1	CASSLGLVNTEAFF
.	TRBJ2-3	TRBV7-2	CASSLSPSGYSADTQYF
.	TRBJ2-7	TRBV19	CASSLISGASYEQYF
.	TRBJ2-7	TRBV7-8	CASSSGVDGSEQYF
.	TRBJ2-7	TRBV5-1	CASSSGQSYEQYF
.	TRBJ2-7	TRBV11-1	CASSFLSRSYEQYF
.	TRBJ1-5	TRBV19	CAGGTRPFQPQHF
.	TRBJ2-3	TRBV9	CASSLYPGSHQDTQYF
once	TRBJ1-4	TRBV14	CASSHRGGSTNEKLFF
few	TRBJ1-5	TRBV5-6	CASSFGDQPQHF
.	TRBJ2-7	TRBV7-2	CASSARQGTYEQYF
.	TRBJ1-2	TRBV7-3	CASSLDTGLNYGYTF
.	TRBJ1-5	TRBV19	CASRPTRRGDQPQHF
.	TRBJ2-3	TRBV7-3	CASSFLGGVTDTQYF
.	TRBJ1-1	TRBV2	CASSWEFGTEAFF
few	TRBJ2-1	TRBV10-3	CAISGVGGSSYNEQFF
.	TRBJ2-7	TRBV6-5	CASSPGGPKYYEQYF
.	TRBJ1-5	TRBV19	CASSISFAGPLAQPQHF
.	TRBJ2-7	TRBV7-9	CATTGQGLYEQYF
.	TRBJ2-1	TRBV7-2	CASSLRTEYNEQFF
once	TRBJ1-2	TRBV6-6	CASSYQQGSHYGYTF
once	TRBJ2-7	TRBV9	CASSVSQSGEQYF
.	TRBJ2-5	TRBV15	CATSVMGLAEQETQYF
.	TRBJ2-7	TRBV25-1	CASSLTGMYEQYF
.	TRBJ1-3	TRBV4-2	CASSHGPRTGNTIYF
.	TRBJ1-5	TRBV19	CASRLQGDQPQHF
.	TRBJ2-3	TRBV5-5	CASSLGRATDTQYF
.	TRBJ1-5	TRBV30	CAWRDSYSNQPQHF
.	TRBJ1-1	TRBV7-8	CASSFEGQGAFF
.	TRBJ2-7	TRBV29-1	CSVEGDRGKDEQYF
.	TRBJ2-5	TRBV4-1	CASSQEGRAAETQYF
.	TRBJ1-5	TRBV5-1	CASSPTGTVNQPQHF
.	TRBJ1-2	TRBV6-5	CASSITGDRGYTF
once	TRBJ1-1	TRBV19	CASSSQGGTEAFF
.	TRBJ1-6	TRBV15	CATSRPPGQGGSPLHF
.	TRBJ1-2	TRBV6-5	CASSRVPYGYTF